This entry describes one TCR beta chain. Its specificity is unknown. The data belong to a study of T-cell reconstitution after alpha-beta-depleted transplantation in children. Study observations and caveats: Expanded graft clones numbering several hundred reportedly gave rise to alpha-beta T cells about two months after transplant. Where some patients showed high TCRbeta diversity at day 60, it came from recipient T cells and thymic progenitors that had survived. From newly produced T cells came most of the T-cell counts and diversity one year after transplant.

The CDR3 totals 16 residues. Looked up from germline, CDR1 is SGHVS and CDR2 is FNYEAQ. V shed 5 bases and J shed 8 bases, with 21 bases lying between them. Unique molecular identifiers were incorporated when the TCRbeta library was constructed. TCRdb reprocessed the PCR reads with MiXCR, giving one entry per CDR3 protein. The data contain hundreds of thousands of distinct CDR3 sequences, approximately 14% of them singletons. This sample comprised PBMCs, obtained before TCRalphabeta/CD19-depleted stem cell transplant. V is TRBV7-6 and J is TRBJ1-4; D is possibly TRBD1 (5 bases). The TCR comes from a girl aged 2 to 9 with congenital amegakaryocytic thrombocytopenia, due to receive a stem cell transplant. CDR3 sequence: CASSPRGWQGGEKLFF. CDR3 sequence (DNA): TGTGCCAGCAGCCCACGTGGATGGCAGGGTGGAGAAAAACTGTTTTTT. The whole variable domain, filled in from reference TRBV7-6 and TRBJ1-4, reads GAGVSQSPRYKVTKRGQDVALRCDPISGHVSLYWYRQALGQGPEFLTYFNYEAQQDKSGLPNDRFSAERPEGSISTLTIQRTEQRDSAMYRCASSPRGWQGGEKLFFGSGTQLSVL.